Listed here are 22 T cell receptor beta chains from one sample, sequenced in a study of T cell repertoires in cytomegalovirus infection. One entry per CDR3 protein results from TCRdb running MiXCR on the reads. The data show more than 350,000 distinct CDR3 sequences, about 33% seen once. Sequenced input: PBMCs. These receptor sequences come from a human donor in good health (CMV status not recorded). Some clones in this sample may be carry-over from other donors' samples.

The chain carries TRBV25-1 and TRBJ2-1; perhaps TRBD2 as D (6 bases). V was trimmed by 6 bases and J by 12 bases, leaving 18 bases between them. Germline-derived CDR1 and CDR2 are MGHDK and SYGVNS. The CDR3 totals 13 residues. Written as DNA, the CDR3 is TGTGCCAGCAGACAGGAGGGGTCGAGTAGGCAGTTCTTC. Its protein is CASRQEGSSRQFF.

This chain uses TRBV5-8 with TRBJ1-4, with D possibly being TRBD1 (5 bases). V was shortened by 4 bases and J by 4 bases, with 17 bases between the two germline ends. Germline V lookup: CDR1 SGHTS, CDR2 YDEGEE. The length of the CDR3 is 16 residues. The CDR3 coding sequence is TGTGCCAGCAGCCCCGACGAGACAGCGGTTAATGAAAAACTGTTTTTT. This encodes CASSPDETAVNEKLFF.

The chain recombines TRBV19 with TRBJ1-5; 10 bases fit TRBD1. With 6 bases clipped from V and 5 bases from J, the junction kept 7 bases outside the gene matches. The germline V gene encodes CDR1 LNHDA and CDR2 SQIVND (reference sequence). The CDR3 is 15 amino acids. CDR3 coding DNA: TGTGCCAGTAGACCGACAGGGGGCGTTGATCAGCCCCAGCATTTT. Protein sequence: CASRPTGGVDQPQHF.

A word on this clonotype: Likely a read error: the CDR3 ends without its conserved phenylalanine or tryptophan. The rearrangement uses TRBV7-8 and TRBJ2-2; TRBD2 matches at 13 bases. Germline loops: CDR1 SGHVS, CDR2 FQNEAQ. CDR3 length: 15 amino acids. The trim removed 5 bases at V and 6 bases at J, leaving 3 bases unmatched. The DNA of the CDR3 is TGTGCCAGCAGCCTCACTAGCGGGGGGGCCGGGGAGCTGTTTTTG. The encoded protein is CASSLTSGGAGELFL.

This clonotype was observed many times. V usage is TRBV7-2 and J usage is TRBJ2-2, with D possibly matching TRBD2 (6 bases). Germline CDR1 is SGHTA and CDR2 is FQGNSA. Trimming removed 4 bases at V and 4 bases at J, with 13 bases between. The CDR3 is 15 amino acids. Here the CDR3 DNA reads TGTGCCAGCAGCTCGTGGGGACTCCTCACCGGGGAGCTGTTTTTT. It encodes CASSSWGLLTGELFF.

This clonotype was counted between two and nine times. CDR3 amino acids: CSEQGEEGYTF. CDR3 DNA sequence: TGCAGCGAGCAGGGGGAAGAGGGCTACACCTTC. The V and J genes are TRBV29-1 and TRBJ1-2; 7 nucleotides match TRBD1. V lost 7 bases, J lost 8 bases, and 7 bases stayed unmatched. Germline V gives CDR1 SQVTM, CDR2 ANQGSEA. This CDR3 spans 11 amino acids.

This clonotype was counted between two and nine times. The chain joins TRBV11-2 to TRBJ2-3; possibly TRBD1 for D (6 bases). Per germline, CDR1 SGHAT and CDR2 FQNNGV. V lost 2 bases to trimming and J lost 2 bases, with 11 bases between them. This CDR3 has 15 amino acids. The CDR3 bases are TGTGCCAGCAGCTTACAGACAGGAACCACAGATACGCAGTATTTT. It translates to CASSLQTGTTDTQYF. Full variable domain (outside the CDR3, taken from reference TRBV11-2 and TRBJ2-3): EAGVAQSPRYKIIEKRQSVAFWCNPISGHATLYWYQQILGQGPKLLIQFQNNGVVDDSQLPKDRFSAERLKGVDSTLKIQPAKLEDSAVYLCASSLQTGTTDTQYFGPGTRLTVL.

The CDR3 region is CASSHSGLEQYF. The DNA for the CDR3 is TGTGCCAGCAGCCATTCAGGGCTGGAGCAGTACTTC. The chain uses TRBV5-6 and TRBJ2-7; maybe TRBD1 (5 bases). The CDR3 runs 12 residues. Trimming cost V 4 bases and J 7 bases, with 12 bases left between them. The germline V gene encodes CDR1 SGHDT and CDR2 YYEEEE.

This clonotype has a handful of counts. The genes are TRBV28 and TRBJ1-5; TRBD1 matches 9 bases. This CDR3 is built from 12 residues. Germline loops: CDR1 MDHEN, CDR2 SYDVKM. V was clipped by 5 bases and J by 11 bases; unmatched bases: 4. The CDR3 coding sequence is TGTGCCAGCAGTCTGACAGGGGGATCCCAGCATTTT. Residues: CASSLTGGSQHF.

This clonotype has only a few counts. This rearrangement joins TRBV5-4 to TRBJ2-3; D possibly corresponds to TRBD2 (6 bases). The CDR3 has 17 amino acids. The germline CDR1 and CDR2 sequences are SGHNT and YYREEE (reference sequence). Trimming took 4 bases from V and 0 from J, leaving 18 bases between them. The CDR3 spells CASSKSTSRTSTDTQYF. In DNA, the CDR3 is TGTGCCAGCAGCAAAAGTACTAGCCGTACTAGCACAGATACGCAGTATTTT.

The V call is TRBV6-2 or TRBV6-3, the J call TRBJ1-5, with 8 bases matching TRBD1. The CDR3 consists of 16 residues. Germline V gene lookup returns CDR1 MNHEY and CDR2 SVGEGT. The junction had 8 bases not matched to a gene; V was cut back by 2 bases and J by 5 bases. The CDR3 is CASSYGGQGFHQPQHF. Here the CDR3 DNA reads TGTGCCAGCAGTTACGGCGGACAGGGTTTTCATCAGCCCCAGCATTTT.

The rearrangement links TRBV5-4 to TRBJ2-1; maybe TRBD2 (7 bases). This CDR3 is 14 amino acids long. Trimming removed 1 base from V and 9 bases from J, with 14 bases in between. Germline values: CDR1 SGHNT, CDR2 YYREEE (reference sequence). CDR3 sequence: CASSLRGAPSEQFF. Written as DNA, the CDR3 is TGTGCCAGCAGCTTGCGGGGGGCCCCCAGTGAGCAGTTCTTC.

This clonotype has just a few counts. The V and J genes are TRBV6-1 and TRBJ2-7; 7 nucleotides line up with TRBD1. This CDR3 has 13 amino acids. Trimming at V came to 8 bases and at J to 7 bases, leaving 11 bases not matched to a gene. Germline V lookup: CDR1 MNHNS, CDR2 SASEGT. CDR3 loop: CASVGTDRREQYF. As DNA, the CDR3 is TGTGCCAGCGTTGGGACAGACCGTCGGGAGCAGTACTTC.

The rearrangement links TRBV2 to TRBJ1-4; D not certain. V lost 4 bases and J lost 6, with 9 bases in between. This CDR3 comprises 13 residues. Germline V CDR1 and CDR2: SNHLY, FYNNEI. Written as DNA, the CDR3 is TGTGCCAGCAGTGTTATGCGGCATGAAAAACTGTTTTTT. This sequence encodes CASSVMRHEKLFF.

This clonotype came up many times. The chain recombines TRBV7-2 with TRBJ1-3; D unclear. The CDR3 length is 16 residues. CDR1 and CDR2 from the germline V gene are SGHTA and FQGNSA. Trimming removed 5 bases at V and 0 bases at J, with 14 bases between. The CDR3 sequence is CASSHNSGISGNTIYF. CDR3 coding DNA: TGTGCCAGCAGCCATAACTCGGGAATCTCTGGAAACACCATATATTTT.

Worth noting for this clonotype: One end of the junction does not line up with germline, which may come from a read error. The chain joins TRBV12-3 or TRBV12-4 to TRBJ1-1, with TRBD1 matching 8 bases. The CDR3 extends over 15 amino acids. The CDR3: CASRSTDRANTGAFF. The CDR3 DNA follows: TGTGCCAGCAGGTCTACGGACAGGGCGAACACTGGAGCTTTCTTT.

This clonotype was seen a handful of times. The chain employs TRBV6-6 and TRBJ2-7; D remains unclear. Trimming removed 5 bases at V and 6 bases at J, with 11 bases between. Per the germline V gene, CDR1 is MNHNY and CDR2 is SVGAGI (reference sequence). The CDR3 sequence is 12 residues long. The CDR3 loop reads CASSPGPAEQYF. The CDR3 nucleotides are TGTGCCAGCAGTCCCGGGCCCGCCGAGCAGTACTTC.

This chain links TRBV28 with TRBJ1-6; TRBD1 agrees at 8 bases. Germline values: CDR1 MDHEN, CDR2 SYDVKM. There are 15 residues in the CDR3. The V gene end was trimmed by 6 bases and the J gene end by 9 bases; junction bases not matched to a gene: 10. This CDR3 is CASSPVTGDFSPLHF. CDR3 coding DNA: TGTGCCAGCAGCCCCGTGACAGGGGATTTTTCACCCCTCCACTTT.

This clonotype was seen only a few times. The gene calls are TRBV6-5 and TRBJ2-3; D is ambiguous. V was cut by 0 bases and J by 2 bases, with 9 bases left in between. From germline, CDR1 is MNHEY and CDR2 SVGAGI. This CDR3 contains 15 residues. The CDR3 sequence: CASSYSGHYTDTQYF. The CDR3 coding sequence is TGTGCCAGCAGTTACTCGGGCCACTACACAGATACGCAGTATTTT.

This clonotype showed up many times. CDR3 in amino acids: CASSLKGTSGGFTGELFF. The DNA for the CDR3 is TGTGCCAGCAGCTTAAAAGGGACTAGCGGGGGATTTACCGGGGAGCTGTTTTTT. The V and J genes are TRBV7-2 and TRBJ2-2, with 14 nucleotides matching TRBD2. The CDR3 consists of 18 residues. Germline values: CDR1 SGHTA, CDR2 FQGNSA. V shed 2 bases, J shed 5 bases, and the junction held 7 bases outside the gene matches.

There are a few counts of this clonotype. The chain carries TRBV20-1 and TRBJ2-3; D is unclear. CDR3 size: 14 residues. Germline V gene data show CDR1 as DFQATT and CDR2 as SNEGSKA (reference sequence). The germline V and J ends were trimmed by 1 base and 1 base, with 9 bases remaining between them. The CDR3 DNA is TGCAGTGCTAGAGGGACGGGCCGCACAGATACGCAGTATTTT. Amino acid sequence: CSARGTGRTDTQYF.

The CDR3 bases are TGTGCCACCAGTGATTTGCTCCAGCAGTACTTC. It is translated as CATSDLLQQYF. The rearrangement links TRBV24-1 to TRBJ2-7, with D unresolved. CDR1 and CDR2 from the germline V gene are KGHDR and SFDVKD. This CDR3 has 11 residues. Trimming took off 0 bases at V and 8 bases at J, with 4 bases between the two ends.